The subject of this entry is one T cell receptor (beta chain). The sample belongs to a study of technical replicates of blood from a handful of donors. TCRdb's copy holds only in-frame clones and misses some; the assay was immunoSEQ multiplex PCR. The table includes over 75,000 clones, approximately 97% detected once. The sequence was collected from a human donor in good health. The specimen was T cells isolated from PBMCs.

Here the CDR3 DNA reads TGTGCCAGCAGATTTGGACTAGCGGGACCGACCTCGACTTCCGATACGCAGTATTTT. Encoded protein: CASRFGLAGPTSTSDTQYF. The rearrangement joins TRBV5-4 to TRBJ2-3; TRBD2 matches at 12 bases. V shed 5 bases, J shed 6 bases, and the junction held 19 bases outside the gene matches. This CDR3 contains 19 residues. Germline V lookup: CDR1 SGHNT, CDR2 YYREEE (reference sequence).